This TCR beta chain came from a study of long-term antiretroviral therapy in people with HIV. Study-wide results and limits: It was observed that HIV repertoires exhibited narrower CDR3 length ranges than controls. Diversity remained lower than transplant donor controls, even though it increased after ART. Clones that had undergone expansion before ART prevailed in the repertoire throughout all time points.

Survey-level immunoSEQ v3.0 assays were run. Assay: immunoSEQ multiplex PCR; the TCRdb copy retains only in-frame clones and omits some. The repertoire has over 30,000 clones, less than 90% of them found once; the top ten carry around 6.5%. Germline assignment: CDR1 ENHRY and CDR2 SYGVKD. This CDR3 region has 14 residues. V lost 2 bases to trimming and J lost 4 bases, with 10 bases between them. All participants with HIV were treated in the United States. Concerning this clone: Its antigen is unidentified.

The sequenced sample was unsorted PBMCs, obtained 1 year after starting antiretroviral therapy. The clonotype comes from a man aged 18 to 35 with HIV. The chain uses TRBV10-3 and TRBJ2-3; D uncertain. The CDR3 region is CAISENVRPDTQYF. For the CDR3, the DNA is TGTGCCATCAGTGAGAATGTCCGGCCAGATACGCAGTATTTT.